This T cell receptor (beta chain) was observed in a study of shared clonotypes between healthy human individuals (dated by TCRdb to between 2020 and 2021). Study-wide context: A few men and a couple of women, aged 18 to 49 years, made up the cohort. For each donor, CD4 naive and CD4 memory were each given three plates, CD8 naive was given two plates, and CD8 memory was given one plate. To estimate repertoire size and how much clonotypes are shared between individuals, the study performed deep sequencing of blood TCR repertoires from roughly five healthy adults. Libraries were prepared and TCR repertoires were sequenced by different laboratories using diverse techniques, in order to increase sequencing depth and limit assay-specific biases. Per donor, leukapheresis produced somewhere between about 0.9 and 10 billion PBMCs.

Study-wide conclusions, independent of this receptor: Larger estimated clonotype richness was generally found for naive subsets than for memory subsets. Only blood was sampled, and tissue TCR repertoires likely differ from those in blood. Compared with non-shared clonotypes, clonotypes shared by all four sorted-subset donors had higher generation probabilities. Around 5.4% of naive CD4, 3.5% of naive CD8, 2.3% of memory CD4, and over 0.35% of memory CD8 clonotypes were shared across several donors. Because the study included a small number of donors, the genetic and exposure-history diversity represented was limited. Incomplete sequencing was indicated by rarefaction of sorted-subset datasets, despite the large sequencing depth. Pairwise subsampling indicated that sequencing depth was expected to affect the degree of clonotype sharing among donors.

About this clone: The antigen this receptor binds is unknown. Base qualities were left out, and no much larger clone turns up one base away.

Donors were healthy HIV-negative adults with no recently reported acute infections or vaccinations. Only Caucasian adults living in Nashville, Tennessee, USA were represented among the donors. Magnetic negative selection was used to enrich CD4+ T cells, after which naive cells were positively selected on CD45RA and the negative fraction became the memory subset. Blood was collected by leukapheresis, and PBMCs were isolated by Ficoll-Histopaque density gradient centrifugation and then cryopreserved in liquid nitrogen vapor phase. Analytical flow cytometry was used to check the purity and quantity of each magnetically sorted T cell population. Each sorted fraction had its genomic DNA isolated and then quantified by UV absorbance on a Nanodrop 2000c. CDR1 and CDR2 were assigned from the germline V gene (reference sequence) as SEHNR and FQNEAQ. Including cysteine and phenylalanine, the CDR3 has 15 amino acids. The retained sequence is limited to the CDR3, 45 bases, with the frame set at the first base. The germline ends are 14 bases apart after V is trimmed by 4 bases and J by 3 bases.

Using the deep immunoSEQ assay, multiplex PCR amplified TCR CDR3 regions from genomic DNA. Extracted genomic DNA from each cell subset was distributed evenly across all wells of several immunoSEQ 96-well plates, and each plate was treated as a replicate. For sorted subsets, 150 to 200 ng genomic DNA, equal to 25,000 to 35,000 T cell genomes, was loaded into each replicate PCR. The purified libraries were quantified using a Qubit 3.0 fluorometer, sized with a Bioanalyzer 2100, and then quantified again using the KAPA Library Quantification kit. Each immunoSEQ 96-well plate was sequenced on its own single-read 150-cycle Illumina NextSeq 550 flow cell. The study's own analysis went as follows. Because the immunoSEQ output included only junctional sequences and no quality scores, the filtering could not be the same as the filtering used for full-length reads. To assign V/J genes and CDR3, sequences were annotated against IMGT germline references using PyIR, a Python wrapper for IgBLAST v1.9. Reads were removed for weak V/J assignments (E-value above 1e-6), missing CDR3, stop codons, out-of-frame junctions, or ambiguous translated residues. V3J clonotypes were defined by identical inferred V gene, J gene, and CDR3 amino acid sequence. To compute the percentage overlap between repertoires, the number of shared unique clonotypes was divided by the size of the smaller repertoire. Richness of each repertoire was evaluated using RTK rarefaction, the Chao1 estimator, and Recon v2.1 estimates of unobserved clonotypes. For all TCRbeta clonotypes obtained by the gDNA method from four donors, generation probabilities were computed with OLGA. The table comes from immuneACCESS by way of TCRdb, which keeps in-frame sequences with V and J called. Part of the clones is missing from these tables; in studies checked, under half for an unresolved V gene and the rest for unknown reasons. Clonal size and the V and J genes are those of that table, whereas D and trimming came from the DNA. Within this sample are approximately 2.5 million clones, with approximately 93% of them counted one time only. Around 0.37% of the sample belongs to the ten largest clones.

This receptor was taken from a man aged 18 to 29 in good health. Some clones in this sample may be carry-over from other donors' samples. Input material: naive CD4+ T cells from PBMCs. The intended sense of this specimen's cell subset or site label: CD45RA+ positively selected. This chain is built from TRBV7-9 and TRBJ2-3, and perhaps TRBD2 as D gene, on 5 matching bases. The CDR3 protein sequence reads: CASSSRGRPTDTQYF. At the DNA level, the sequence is TGTGCCAGCAGCTCACGAGGGAGACCAACAGATACGCAGTATTTT. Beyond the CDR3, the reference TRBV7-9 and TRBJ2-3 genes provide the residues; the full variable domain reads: DTGVSQNPRHKITKRGQNVTFRCDPISEHNRLYWYRQTLGQGPEFLTYFQNEAQLEKSRLLSDRFSAERPKGSFSTLEIQRTEQGDSAMYLCASSSRGRPTDTQYFGPGTRLTVL.